Listed below are T cell receptor beta chains from one sample, sequenced in a study of cytomegalovirus exposure and HLA in healthy donors. The method was immunoSEQ multiplex PCR; TCRdb's version includes in-frame clones alone and lacks a portion of them. In the table there are about 130,000 clones, approximately 92% of which are singletons. The specimen sequenced was PBMCs. These receptors originate from a young woman in good health and CMV-seropositive. Each CDR3 is given with its conserved first and last residue. D genes are given only for firm matches. Not all rows give a size; the values are once, few, many and, for expanded clones, a class.

.,TRBJ2-5,TRBV5-1,.,TGCGCCAGCAGCCCCACTCAAGAGACCCAGTACTTC,CASSPTQETQYF
.,TRBJ2-3,TRBV4-1,.,TGCGCCAGCAGCCAAGTGGTCCAGGGGACAGATACGCAGTATTTT,CASSQVVQGTDTQYF
.,TRBJ1-2,TRBV5-8,.,TGTGCCAGCAGGGGACCGACGGGAGGTGAAGGCTACACCTTC,CASRGPTGGEGYTF
.,TRBJ2-7,TRBV6-1,TRBD1,TGTGCCAGCAAAGGGACAGGGGGCTACGAGCAGTACTTC,CASKGTGGYEQYF
.,TRBJ2-5,TRBV7-7,TRBD1,TGTGCCAGCAGCTTATTCCCCCGGACAGGGCCCCAAGAGACCCAGTACTTC,CASSLFPRTGPQETQYF
.,TRBJ2-7,TRBV4-2,.,TGTGCCAGCAGCCAAGAAAGCTACCCTACCCTCTACGAGCAGTACTTC,CASSQESYPTLYEQYF
few,TRBJ1-2,TRBV20-1,.,TGCAGTGCTTCCCGGTTGGGCTACACCTTC,CSASRLGYTF
few,TRBJ1-4,TRBV28,TRBD1,TGTGCCAGCAGTTCGCCAGGGGGGACTAATGAAAAACTGTTTTTT,CASSSPGGTNEKLFF
.,TRBJ2-7,TRBV7-8,.,TGTGCCAGCAGCCTATCAGTAGACAGGTACTTC,CASSLSVDRYF
.,TRBJ1-6,TRBV9,TRBD1,TGTGCCAGCAAAGGACAGGGCGGCGATTCACCCCTCCACTTT,CASKGQGGDSPLHF
once,TRBJ2-3,TRBV6-1,TRBD2,TGTGCCAGCAGTGAAGCGCGGGAGGATACGCAGTATTTT,CASSEAREDTQYF
.,TRBJ1-1,TRBV19,TRBD1,TGTGCCAGTAGTATGAGCGACAGGGGAGACACTGAAGCTTTCTTT,CASSMSDRGDTEAFF
.,TRBJ1-5,TRBV6-1,.,TGTGCCAGCAGTGAACGGGGAGATAGCAATCAGCCCCAGCATTTT,CASSERGDSNQPQHF
once,TRBJ2-1,TRBV6-1,.,TGTGCCAGCAGTGAACTCTACAATGAGCAGTTCTTC,CASSELYNEQFF
few,TRBJ1-2,TRBV7-9,.,TGTGCCAGCAGCGTCCCCGGGGGAGGCTACACCTTC,CASSVPGGGYTF
once,TRBJ2-6,TRBV27,.,TGTGCCAGCAGTTCCCCGACAGGGGCCAACGTCCTGACTTTC,CASSSPTGANVLTF
.,TRBJ2-1,TRBV4-1,TRBD2,TGCGCCAGCAGCCAGCCGGGACTAGCGGGGGGGGTTGAACAGTTCTTC,CASSQPGLAGGVEQFF
.,TRBJ1-1,TRBV5-6,.,TGTGCCAGCAGCTTATGGGGGGGAGGCACTGAAGCTTTCTTT,CASSLWGGGTEAFF
.,TRBJ2-7,TRBV10-3,.,TGTGCCATCAGTGATGTGGGCGACTACGAGCAGTACTTC,CAISDVGDYEQYF
.,TRBJ1-4,TRBV6-1,.,TGTGCCAGCAGTGAAGTCGACAGACTTAATGAAAAACTGTTTTTT,CASSEVDRLNEKLFF
.,TRBJ1-2,TRBV7-9,.,TGTGCCAGCAGCTTAGAGGGGGGGACGTATGGCTACACCTTC,CASSLEGGTYGYTF
.,TRBJ2-1,TRBV5-1,TRBD1,TGCGCCAGCAGCCCAGACCCCGGGACAGGGCCCTACAATGAGCAGTTCTTC,CASSPDPGTGPYNEQFF
.,TRBJ2-1,TRBV10-3,TRBD2,TGTGCCATCAGTGACCCAGGACTAGCGGGCCCATCCTACAATGAGCAGTTCTTC,CAISDPGLAGPSYNEQFF
.,TRBJ2-2,TRBV10-2,TRBD2,TGCGCCAGCAGTCGAAGCGGGGGTCACACCGGGGAGCTGTTTTTT,CASSRSGGHTGELFF
.,TRBJ2-5,TRBV5-4,TRBD2,TGTGCCAGCAGCAAGACTAGCGGGGGGGCAGTATTACAAGAGACCCAGTACTTC,CASSKTSGGAVLQETQYF
.,TRBJ2-7,TRBV4-1,TRBD1,TGCGCCAGCAGCCAACCCGACAGGGTCTCCTACGAGCAGTACTTC,CASSQPDRVSYEQYF
.,TRBJ2-1,TRBV7-8,TRBD2,TGTGCCAGCAGCTTCGGGCCCGGACTAGCGGGGGGGTCAGGCTCCTACAATGAGCAGTTCTTC,CASSFGPGLAGGSGSYNEQFF
few,TRBJ1-2,TRBV5-1,.,TGCGCCAGCAGCATGCGGTCTGGTGGCTACACCTTC,CASSMRSGGYTF
.,TRBJ1-1,TRBV7-3,.,TGTGCCAGCAGCTTAAATAGGCAGGCTTTGGCTTTCTTT,CASSLNRQALAFF
.,TRBJ1-6,TRBV6-1,.,TGTGCCAGCAGTGAAGTAGATAGGAGTAATTCACCCCTCCACTTT,CASSEVDRSNSPLHF
few,TRBJ2-2,TRBV19,.,TGTGCCACCCCAAGGGAACAGGGCCTAGGGGAGCTGTTTTTT,CATPREQGLGELFF
.,TRBJ1-5,TRBV6-1,.,TGTGCCAGCAGTGATGGGGGGAATGGCAATCAGCCCCAGCATTTT,CASSDGGNGNQPQHF
.,TRBJ2-3,TRBV5-8,TRBD2,TGTGCCAGCAGCCCTGGACTAGCGGAACCCGGGGATACGCAGTATTTT,CASSPGLAEPGDTQYF
.,TRBJ2-5,TRBV2,TRBD1,TGTGCCAGCGACGAAGGACAGGGACAGACCCAGTACTTC,CASDEGQGQTQYF
.,TRBJ2-3,TRBV5-1,TRBD2,TGCGCCAGCAGCTTGGAACCTAGCGGGGGTACAGATACGCAGTATTTT,CASSLEPSGGTDTQYF
.,TRBJ1-2,TRBV7-9,TRBD1,TGTGCCAGCAGCCGGGACAGGGGTACCCTCGCGGACTATGGCTACACCTTC,CASSRDRGTLADYGYTF
.,TRBJ1-1,TRBV29-1,.,TGCAGCGTGTCAGGACATAACCTTGAAGCTTTCTTT,CSVSGHNLEAFF
.,TRBJ2-7,TRBV5-6,.,TGTGCCAGCAGCTCTTCCTACGAGCAGTACTTC,CASSSSYEQYF
.,TRBJ2-1,TRBV2,TRBD2,TGTGCCAGCATCCCTTTCCCGGGACTATTTGAGCAGTTCTTC,CASIPFPGLFEQFF
few,TRBJ2-1,TRBV14,.,TGTGCCAGCAGCCCACAGGCACGCAATGAGCAGTTCTTC,CASSPQARNEQFF
.,TRBJ2-7,TRBV5-4,.,TGTGCCAGCGCGCGGGACGGGGCCTACGAGCAGTACTTC,CASARDGAYEQYF
.,TRBJ2-2,TRBV6-5,.,TGTGCCAGCAGTCCGGGACAGAACACCGGGGAGCTGTTTTTT,CASSPGQNTGELFF
once,TRBJ2-3,TRBV29-1,TRBD2,TGCAGCGTTCTACTAGCGGGACTTTTATATTTT,CSVLLAGLLYF
.,TRBJ2-3,TRBV13,TRBD1,TGTGCCAGCAGCTTGGGACAGCTGAGCACAGATACGCAGTATTTT,CASSLGQLSTDTQYF
.,TRBJ2-3,TRBV11-2,.,TGTGCCAGCAGCCCCCCGTCCGGGGCAGATACGCAGTATTTT,CASSPPSGADTQYF
.,TRBJ2-7,TRBV6-6,.,TGTGCCAGCAGTTACTCCCAGGGTTTCACCTACGAGCAGTACTTC,CASSYSQGFTYEQYF
.,TRBJ2-7,TRBV5-4,.,TGTGCCAGCAGCCCCAGGGTCGGGACACCAGAACACACTCCCTCCTACGAGCAGTACTTC,CASSPRVGTPEHTPSYEQYF
.,TRBJ2-5,TRBV29-1,.,TGCAGCGTCGGGGGAGCAGGGAGCCAAGAGACCCAGTACTTC,CSVGGAGSQETQYF
.,TRBJ2-3,TRBV5-1,.,TGCGCCAGCAGCTTGGTCGTGGGGGGGCCTCAAGATACGCAGTATTTT,CASSLVVGGPQDTQYF
.,TRBJ2-1,TRBV4-1,TRBD2,TGCGCCAGCAGCCCCCGGGGGGGGTCCCTATTCAATGAGCAGTTCTTC,CASSPRGGSLFNEQFF